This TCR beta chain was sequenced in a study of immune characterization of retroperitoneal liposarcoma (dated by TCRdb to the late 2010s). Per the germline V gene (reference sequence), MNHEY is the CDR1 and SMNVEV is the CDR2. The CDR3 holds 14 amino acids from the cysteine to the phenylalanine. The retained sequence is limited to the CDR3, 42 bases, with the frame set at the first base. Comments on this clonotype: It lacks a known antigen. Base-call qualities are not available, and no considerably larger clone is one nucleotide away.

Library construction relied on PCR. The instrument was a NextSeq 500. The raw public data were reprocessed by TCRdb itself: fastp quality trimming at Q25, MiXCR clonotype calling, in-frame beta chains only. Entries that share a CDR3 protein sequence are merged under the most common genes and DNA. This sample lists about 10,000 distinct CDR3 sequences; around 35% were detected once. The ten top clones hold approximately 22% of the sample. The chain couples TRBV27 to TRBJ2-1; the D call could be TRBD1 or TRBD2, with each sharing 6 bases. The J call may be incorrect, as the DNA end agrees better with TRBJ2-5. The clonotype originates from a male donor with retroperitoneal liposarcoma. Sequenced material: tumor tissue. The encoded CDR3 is CASSSGDTTETQYF. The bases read TGTGCCAGCAGCTCGGGGGACACTACAGAGACCCAGTACTTC.